By frequency in the sample, the clone carrying this TCR beta chain is medium-sized. The antigen remains unidentified. The sample comes from a study of prognosis after radiotherapy for stage I lung cancer. Study-wide points: Reportedly, the usage of TRBV and TRBJ genes was not the same in patients with and without metastases.

The CDR3 consists of 14 residues. Germline V gene lookup returns CDR1 MDHEN and CDR2 SYDVKM. V was trimmed by 8 bases and J by 0 bases, leaving 8 bases between them. Genomic DNA was subjected to two-round multiplex PCR for amplification of TCR beta CDR3. First-round PCR amplification was performed with primers specific to each TRBV and TRBJ gene. TCRdb re-called the multiplex PCR reads through MiXCR, storing one row per CDR3 protein. The sample includes about 14,000 distinct CDR3 sequences, about 60% seen only once; the top ten take approximately 24%. The sequence derives from a donor at least 50 years old with non-small cell lung cancer. The V call is TRBV28, the J call TRBJ2-6, with a weak D call TRBD2 (6 bases). Sequences were derived from PBMCs, sampled before or after stereotactic body radiation therapy (not recorded which). CDR3 in amino acids: CASQTSSGANVLTF. The DNA for the CDR3 is TGTGCCAGCCAGACTAGCTCTGGGGCCAACGTCCTGACTTTC.